The entry below gives a single T cell receptor beta chain sequence along with its context. This sample is drawn from a study of T cells in Graves' hyperthyroidism and ophthalmopathy. There were TCR beta CDR3 regions amplified from RNA transcripts. First-round RT-PCR with HTBI primers amplified the TCR CDR3 region. Via MiXCR, TCRdb re-called the multiplex PCR reads, giving one row per CDR3 protein. The data contain roughly 330,000 distinct CDR3 sequences, approximately 15% of them singletons. This TCR was recovered from a man aged 30 to 45 with Graves' hyperthyroidism. The sequencing input was blood.

The chain's CDR3 is CASITTGGAGYEQFF. CDR3 bases: TGTGCCAGCATTACCACCGGGGGAGCGGGATATGAGCAGTTCTTC. V gene TRBV6-5 combines with J gene TRBJ2-1; 7 bases fit TRBD2. The CDR3 totals 15 residues. From germline, CDR1 is MNHEY and CDR2 SVGAGI. Trimming cost V 7 bases and J 8 bases; bases outside gene matches: 14.